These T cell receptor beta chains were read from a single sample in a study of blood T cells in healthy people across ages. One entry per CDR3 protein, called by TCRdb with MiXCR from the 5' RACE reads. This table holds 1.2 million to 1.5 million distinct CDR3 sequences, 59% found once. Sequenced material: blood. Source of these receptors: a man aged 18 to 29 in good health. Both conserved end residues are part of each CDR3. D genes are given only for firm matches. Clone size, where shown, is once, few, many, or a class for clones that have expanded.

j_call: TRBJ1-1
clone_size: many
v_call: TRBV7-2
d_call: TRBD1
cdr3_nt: TGTGCCAGCAGCTTGACAGGGGACACTGAAGCTTTCTTT
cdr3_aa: CASSLTGDTEAFF

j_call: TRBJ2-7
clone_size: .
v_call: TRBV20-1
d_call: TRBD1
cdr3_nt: TGCAGTGCTCAGGACAGGGGCTCCTACAATGAGCAGTACTTC
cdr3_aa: CSAQDRGSYNEQYF

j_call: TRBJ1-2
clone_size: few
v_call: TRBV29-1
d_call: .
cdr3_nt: TGCAGCGTCGAATGGGGGGCGCTGGGCTACACCTTC
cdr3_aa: CSVEWGALGYTF

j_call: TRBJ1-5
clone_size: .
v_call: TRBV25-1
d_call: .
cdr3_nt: TGTGCCAGCAGTGGGCTACAGGATAGCAATCAGCCCCAGCATTTT
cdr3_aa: CASSGLQDSNQPQHF

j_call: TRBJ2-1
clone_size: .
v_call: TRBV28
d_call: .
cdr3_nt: TGTGCCAGCAACCCGGGCGAGGCAGGGGGGTACAATGAGCAGTTCTTC
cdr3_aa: CASNPGEAGGYNEQFF

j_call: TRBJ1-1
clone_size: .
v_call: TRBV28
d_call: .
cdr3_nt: TGTGCCAGCGCCAGGGACACTGAAGCTTTCTTT
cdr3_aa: CASARDTEAFF

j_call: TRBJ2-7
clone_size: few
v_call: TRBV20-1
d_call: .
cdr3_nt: TGCAGTGCTAGAGATCGGAGGCAGCATTCAAATCCCTACGAGCAGTACTTC
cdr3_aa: CSARDRRQHSNPYEQYF

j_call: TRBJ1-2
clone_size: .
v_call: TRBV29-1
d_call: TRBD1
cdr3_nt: TGCAGCACTCTACGGTCGCCGGGACAGGGAAGACAAGGCTACACCTTC
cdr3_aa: CSTLRSPGQGRQGYTF

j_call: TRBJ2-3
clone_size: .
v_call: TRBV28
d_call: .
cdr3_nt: TGTGCCAGCAGTCCTGGACAGATACGCACAGATACGCAGTATTTT
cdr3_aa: CASSPGQIRTDTQYF

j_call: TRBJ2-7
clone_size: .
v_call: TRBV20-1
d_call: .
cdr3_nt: TGCAGTGCTACAGACCAGAGGGGTCCCAATTCGTACGAGCAGTACTTC
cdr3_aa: CSATDQRGPNSYEQYF

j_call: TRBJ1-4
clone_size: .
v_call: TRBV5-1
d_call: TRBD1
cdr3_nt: TGCGCCAGCAGCTTGAATCCCGGGACAGCCCCTGCAACTAATGAAAAACTGTTTTTT
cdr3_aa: CASSLNPGTAPATNEKLFF

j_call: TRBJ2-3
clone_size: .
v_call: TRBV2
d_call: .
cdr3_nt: TGTGCCAGCAGTGGCGGCGGGCGGGGCACAGATACGCAGTATTTT
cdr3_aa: CASSGGGRGTDTQYF

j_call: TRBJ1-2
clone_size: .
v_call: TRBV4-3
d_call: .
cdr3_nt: TGCGCCAGCAGCCAAGATAGGACAGACTATGGCTACACCTTC
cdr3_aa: CASSQDRTDYGYTF

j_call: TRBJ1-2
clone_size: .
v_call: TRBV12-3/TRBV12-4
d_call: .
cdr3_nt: TGTGCCAGCAGTACCACAGGGTTGAATGGCTACACCTTC
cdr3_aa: CASSTTGLNGYTF

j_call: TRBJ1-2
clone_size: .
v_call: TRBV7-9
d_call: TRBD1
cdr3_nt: TGTGCCAGCAGCTTATATGACAGGGTTATAAACTATGGCTACACCTTC
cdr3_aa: CASSLYDRVINYGYTF

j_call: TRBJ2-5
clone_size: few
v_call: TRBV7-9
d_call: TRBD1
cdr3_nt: TGTGCCAGCAGCCCCGGGACAGCGCCGCAAGAGACCCAGTACTTC
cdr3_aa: CASSPGTAPQETQYF

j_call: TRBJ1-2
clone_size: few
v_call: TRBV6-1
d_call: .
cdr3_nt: TGTGCCAGCAGTGAACGGCGGCTCTATGGCTACACCTTC
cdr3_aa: CASSERRLYGYTF

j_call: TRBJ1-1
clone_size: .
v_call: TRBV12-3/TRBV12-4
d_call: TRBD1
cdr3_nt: TGTGCCAGCAGTCTACAGGGGGCCGCTGAAGCTTTCTTT
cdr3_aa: CASSLQGAAEAFF

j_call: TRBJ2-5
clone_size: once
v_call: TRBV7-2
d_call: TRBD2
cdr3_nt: TGTGCCAGCAGCTTAGATACTAGCGGGACAGGAAGAGAGACCCAGTACTTC
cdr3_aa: CASSLDTSGTGRETQYF

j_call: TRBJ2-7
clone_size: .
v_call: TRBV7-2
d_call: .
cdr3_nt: TGTGCCAGCAGCTACGGGGTGGGGTCCTACGAGCAGTACTTC
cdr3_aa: CASSYGVGSYEQYF

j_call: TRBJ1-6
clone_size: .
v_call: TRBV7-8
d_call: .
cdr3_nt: TGTGCCAGCAGCTTAATTGAGGACAGTTATAATTCACCCCTCCACTTT
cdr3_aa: CASSLIEDSYNSPLHF

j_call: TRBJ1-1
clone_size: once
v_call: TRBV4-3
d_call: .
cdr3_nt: TGCGCCAGCAGCCAAGATCCACAGGGTGGTGAAGCTTTCTTT
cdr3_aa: CASSQDPQGGEAFF

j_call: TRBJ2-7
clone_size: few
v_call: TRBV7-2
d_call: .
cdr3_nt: TGTGCCAGCAGCTTAGACGGGGGGCGCGAGCAGTACTTC
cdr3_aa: CASSLDGGREQYF